A selection of T cell receptor beta chains follows, all from one sample in a study of cytomegalovirus exposure and HLA in healthy donors. Profiling relied on immunoSEQ multiplex PCR, and the TCRdb table lists in-frame clones only, not all of them. This sample carries 200,000 to 250,000 clones, roughly four fifths of them seen once, and the ten largest clones take 0.5% to 0.7%. The specimen sequenced was PBMCs. These receptors came from a woman in her 40s in good health and CMV-seronegative. The CDR3 runs from the conserved cysteine through the conserved F or W. D genes are given only for firm matches. Clone sizes are given selectively: once, few, many, or a class where the clone is expanded.

j_gene: TRBJ1-2; v_gene: TRBV19; d_gene: NA; abundance: NA; CDR3nt: TGTGCCAGTAAATATCAGGGGCTCAGCTATGGCTACACCTTC; CDR3aa: CASKYQGLSYGYTF
j_gene: TRBJ1-2; v_gene: TRBV5-6; d_gene: TRBD1; abundance: NA; CDR3nt: TGTGCCAGCAACCTTGACAGGGGCTATGGCTACACCTTC; CDR3aa: CASNLDRGYGYTF
j_gene: TRBJ1-1; v_gene: TRBV5-6; d_gene: NA; abundance: NA; CDR3nt: TGTGCCAGCAGCTTTGGCGGGAGGTGGATGAACACTGAAGCTTTCTTT; CDR3aa: CASSFGGRWMNTEAFF
j_gene: TRBJ1-2; v_gene: TRBV7-8; d_gene: TRBD1; abundance: NA; CDR3nt: TGTGCCAGCAGCGGGGGGACAGCGCACTATGGCTACACCTTC; CDR3aa: CASSGGTAHYGYTF
j_gene: TRBJ1-2; v_gene: TRBV5-8; d_gene: NA; abundance: once; CDR3nt: TGTGCCAGCAGCTTGGTACTGCAAAACTATGGCTACACCTTC; CDR3aa: CASSLVLQNYGYTF
j_gene: TRBJ2-1; v_gene: TRBV7-2; d_gene: TRBD2; abundance: once; CDR3nt: TGTGCCAGCAGCTTAGGGTACTGGCTAGCGGGGTACGATGAGCAGTTCTTC; CDR3aa: CASSLGYWLAGYDEQFF
j_gene: TRBJ2-3; v_gene: TRBV7-9; d_gene: NA; abundance: NA; CDR3nt: TGTGCCAGCAGCTCGGATTCTCAGGGGTCATATACGCAGTATTTT; CDR3aa: CASSSDSQGSYTQYF
j_gene: TRBJ2-7; v_gene: TRBV6-6; d_gene: NA; abundance: few; CDR3nt: TGTGCCAGCATGTCCCGGGGGACTTACGAGCAGTACTTC; CDR3aa: CASMSRGTYEQYF
j_gene: TRBJ2-7; v_gene: TRBV28; d_gene: NA; abundance: NA; CDR3nt: TGTGCCAGCAGTTTACGGGGGATGGCCTACGAGCAGTACTTC; CDR3aa: CASSLRGMAYEQYF
j_gene: TRBJ2-1; v_gene: TRBV2; d_gene: NA; abundance: few; CDR3nt: TGTGCCAGCGGGGGGGCCAATGAGCAGTTCTTC; CDR3aa: CASGGANEQFF
j_gene: TRBJ2-3; v_gene: TRBV18; d_gene: NA; abundance: once; CDR3nt: TGTGCCAGCTCACCACCGTCCGTTTCAGATACGCAGTATTTT; CDR3aa: CASSPPSVSDTQYF
j_gene: TRBJ2-5; v_gene: TRBV4-3; d_gene: NA; abundance: NA; CDR3nt: TGCGCCAGCAGCCAATCGGACGGGGGGCACAACCTGGAGACCCAGTACTTC; CDR3aa: CASSQSDGGHNLETQYF
j_gene: TRBJ1-1; v_gene: TRBV7-9; d_gene: NA; abundance: few; CDR3nt: TGTGCCAGCAGCTTAGAGAGAGGGACTGAAGCTTTCTTT; CDR3aa: CASSLERGTEAFF
j_gene: TRBJ1-6; v_gene: TRBV7-9; d_gene: TRBD1; abundance: NA; CDR3nt: TGTGCCAGCAGCTTAGCTACAGGGGGTAATTCACCCCTCCACTTT; CDR3aa: CASSLATGGNSPLHF
j_gene: TRBJ1-1; v_gene: TRBV6-5; d_gene: NA; abundance: NA; CDR3nt: TGTGCCAGCAGTCAAATCCAGGGTGGGTTGCCTGAAGCTTTCTTT; CDR3aa: CASSQIQGGLPEAFF
j_gene: TRBJ2-1; v_gene: TRBV7-2; d_gene: NA; abundance: NA; CDR3nt: TGTGCCACCGGACACTCAGGGGATGAGCAGTTCTTC; CDR3aa: CATGHSGDEQFF
j_gene: TRBJ2-7; v_gene: TRBV4-3; d_gene: TRBD1; abundance: NA; CDR3nt: TGCGCCAGCAGCCAAGAAAGAAGGGGACAGGCTTCGTACGAGCAGTACTTC; CDR3aa: CASSQERRGQASYEQYF
j_gene: TRBJ2-5; v_gene: TRBV18; d_gene: TRBD1; abundance: NA; CDR3nt: TGTGCCAGCTCACCCCCCCTTGGACAGGGGATACAGACCCAGTACTTC; CDR3aa: CASSPPLGQGIQTQYF
j_gene: TRBJ2-1; v_gene: TRBV27; d_gene: TRBD2; abundance: NA; CDR3nt: TGTGCCAGCAGTTTCTTTGGGACTACAAATGAGCAGTTCTTC; CDR3aa: CASSFFGTTNEQFF
j_gene: TRBJ1-6; v_gene: TRBV4-2; d_gene: NA; abundance: few; CDR3nt: TGTGCCAGCAGCCCTAAGACAGCGAGTTCACCCCTCCACTTT; CDR3aa: CASSPKTASSPLHF
j_gene: TRBJ2-7; v_gene: TRBV7-9; d_gene: TRBD2; abundance: NA; CDR3nt: TGTGCCAGCAGCCCCTTTCCCACTAGCGGGGGTGTCAACGAGCAGTACTTC; CDR3aa: CASSPFPTSGGVNEQYF
j_gene: TRBJ2-7; v_gene: TRBV6-6; d_gene: NA; abundance: NA; CDR3nt: TGTGCCAGCACCATACAGGGGAGGCCCCACGAGCAGTACTTC; CDR3aa: CASTIQGRPHEQYF
j_gene: TRBJ2-7; v_gene: TRBV6-5; d_gene: NA; abundance: NA; CDR3nt: TGTGCCAGCAGTTACTTCGAAAGAGGCGAGCAGTACTTC; CDR3aa: CASSYFERGEQYF
j_gene: TRBJ2-5; v_gene: TRBV7-7; d_gene: NA; abundance: NA; CDR3nt: TGTGCTAGCAGTACGCGGACGGGGAAACAAGAGACCCAGTACTTC; CDR3aa: CASSTRTGKQETQYF
j_gene: TRBJ2-1; v_gene: TRBV29-1; d_gene: NA; abundance: NA; CDR3nt: TGCAGCGTTGGACTGTTCGAGCAGTTCTTC; CDR3aa: CSVGLFEQFF
j_gene: TRBJ1-6; v_gene: TRBV28; d_gene: TRBD1; abundance: NA; CDR3nt: TGTGCCAGCAGTTCCCCGTTGGGGGGACAGTATAATTCACCCCTCCACTTT; CDR3aa: CASSSPLGGQYNSPLHF
j_gene: TRBJ2-4; v_gene: TRBV10-2; d_gene: NA; abundance: NA; CDR3nt: TGCGCCAGCAGTGATACAGGGCTCGACAAAAACATTCAGTACTTC; CDR3aa: CASSDTGLDKNIQYF
j_gene: TRBJ2-7; v_gene: TRBV11-1; d_gene: TRBD1; abundance: NA; CDR3nt: TGTGCCAGCAGCTGGGGACAGGGCTACTCCTACGAGCAGTACTTC; CDR3aa: CASSWGQGYSYEQYF
j_gene: TRBJ2-7; v_gene: TRBV5-1; d_gene: TRBD2; abundance: NA; CDR3nt: TGCGCCAGCAGCCCCGGAACCGGGACTAGCGGGGGCCGCCCCTACGAGCAGTACTTC; CDR3aa: CASSPGTGTSGGRPYEQYF
j_gene: TRBJ1-1; v_gene: TRBV6-5; d_gene: NA; abundance: few; CDR3nt: TGTGCCAGCAGTCTCGACAGGAGCACTGAAGCTTTCTTT; CDR3aa: CASSLDRSTEAFF
j_gene: TRBJ2-1; v_gene: TRBV5-1; d_gene: NA; abundance: few; CDR3nt: TGCGCCAGCAGCTCAGACACGGTCTACAATGAGCAGTTCTTC; CDR3aa: CASSSDTVYNEQFF
j_gene: TRBJ2-5; v_gene: TRBV5-5; d_gene: NA; abundance: NA; CDR3nt: TGTGCCAGCAGCGACGGGACACCCCAAGAGACCCAGTACTTC; CDR3aa: CASSDGTPQETQYF